This T cell receptor (beta chain) was profiled in a study of blood T cell repertoires in COVID-19. As for the study in general: There were acute and convalescent COVID-19 samples, and they came from the United States, Italy and Spain. Nucleic acid was either cDNA or gDNA, and it came from T cells, B-cell-depleted T cells, or PBMCs.

Deletions cut 4 bases from V and 2 bases from J, with 14 bases between. Germline CDR1 and CDR2: SGHDN and FVKESK. The CDR3 consists of 15 residues. Authors' data handling: Reference gene primers were amplified, and this amplification served to estimate nucleated cell counts. The repertoire was sequenced with immunoSEQ multiplex PCR; TCRdb's copy has only in-frame clones and lacks some. The DNA gave D and trimming, while V, J and clone size come from that table. The data hold approximately 58,000 clones, with about three quarters observed a single time. This chain connects TRBV14 to TRBJ1-2; weak D call: TRBD1 (6 bases). This sequence was found in a man aged 65-85 years with active or convalescent COVID-19. Sequenced sample: peripheral blood. In DNA form, the CDR3 reads TGTGCCAGCAGCCCCGCCACAGGGTTAAACTATGGCTACACCTTC. This translates into CASSPATGLNYGYTF.